The 26 T cell receptor beta chains below were found in one sample sequenced in a study of cytomegalovirus exposure and HLA in healthy donors. Primers: 60 Vbeta forward and 13 Jbeta reverse. Produced via immunoSEQ multiplex PCR; TCRdb's table is partial and in-frame only. The sample contains more than 85,000 clones, around 86% of which appear only once. The sample taken for sequencing was PBMCs. Receptors originate from a woman younger than 45 in good health and CMV-seronegative.

The chain employs TRBV1 and TRBJ2-3; TRBD2, the D gene given by the table, was not confirmed from the DNA. TRBV1 is a pseudogene segment. CDR3 length: 13 amino acids. The CDR3 region is CTSSQGRDPHAYF. As DNA, the CDR3 is TGCACCAGCAGCCAAGGGAGGGACCCCCACGCGTATTTT.

The V call is TRBV6-5, the J call TRBJ2-7; TRBD2 aligns across 11 bases. The CDR3 is 14 residues long. Germline CDR1 reads MNHEY; CDR2 reads SVGAGI. With V trimmed by 6 bases and J by 6 bases, 7 bases remained unmatched. For the CDR3, the DNA is TGTGCCAGCAGCAGAACTAGCGGGAGTACCGAGCAGTACTTC. Its translation: CASSRTSGSTEQYF.

To note about this clone: The germline gene is not matched at one end of the junction; a read error may be the cause. The chain combines TRBV7-9 with TRBJ2-7, with 8 bases matching TRBD1. The CDR3 contains 14 residues. Germline CDR1 SEHNR, CDR2 FQNEAQ (reference sequence). CDR3 sequence (DNA): TGTTCCAGCAGCTTACAACAGGGGGCCTACGAGCAGTACTTC. Protein product: CSSSLQQGAYEQYF. Drawing the rest from reference TRBV7-9 and TRBJ2-7, the complete variable domain is DTGVSQNPRHKITKRGQNVTFRCDPISEHNRLYWYRQTLGQGPEFLTYFQNEAQLEKSRLLSDRFSAERPKGSFSTLEIQRTEQGDSAMYLCSSSLQQGAYEQYFGPGTRLTVT.

CDR3 sequence (DNA): TGTGCCAGCAGCCAAGAGTCTAGCGGGAGTAGTGGGGAGCTGTTTTTT. Its protein product is CASSQESSGSSGELFF. The V call is TRBV4-2, the J call TRBJ2-2, with 10 bases aligning to TRBD2. The germline CDR1 and CDR2 sequences are LGHNA and YNFKEQ. The CDR3 has 16 residues. The V and J ends lost 0 bases and 8 bases, in that order; junction bases with no gene match: 6.

This clone was counted between two and nine times. The chain recombines TRBV27 with TRBJ2-7; the match to TRBD1 covers 8 bases. Trimming took 6 bases from V and 0 from J; bases not matched to a gene: 4. The CDR3 contains 14 residues. CDR1 is MNHEY and CDR2 is SMNVEV in the germline V gene (reference sequence). This CDR3 reads CASRRQGASYEQYF. The CDR3 DNA follows: TGTGCCAGCAGGAGGCAGGGGGCCTCCTACGAGCAGTACTTC.

This clone came up a few times. The V call is TRBV10-3, the J call TRBJ2-7; 10 positions agree with TRBD1. V trimming: 6 bases; J trimming: 4 bases; junction bases outside the gene matches: 6. The CDR3 extends over 14 amino acids. Per the germline V gene, CDR1 is ENHRY and CDR2 is SYGVKD. CDR3 nucleotide sequence: TGTGCCATCAGCACCGGGACAGGGGATTACGAGCAGTACTTC. Its protein product is CAISTGTGDYEQYF.

This chain uses TRBV19 with TRBJ2-1, with D possibly matching TRBD2 (6 bases). Trimming took 3 bases from V and 1 from J, leaving 10 bases between them. This CDR3 contains 15 residues. CDR1 LNHDA and CDR2 SQIVND come from the germline V gene (reference sequence). For the CDR3, the DNA is TGTGCCAGTAGTATGGGGCGGGGTTCCTACAATGAGCAGTTCTTC. Protein sequence: CASSMGRGSYNEQFF.

The chain recombines TRBV7-9 with TRBJ2-5, with D tentatively TRBD1 (5 bases). CDR1 is SEHNR and CDR2 is FQNEAQ in the germline V gene (reference sequence). V lost 3 bases, J lost 0 bases, and 8 bases lay in between. This CDR3 region has 14 residues. CDR3 sequence (DNA): TGTGCCAGCAGCTTTTTGACAGACCAAGAGACCCAGTACTTC. It encodes CASSFLTDQETQYF.

This chain joins TRBV15 and TRBJ1-1; 8 bases line up with TRBD1. Per the germline V gene, CDR1 is LNHNV and CDR2 is YYDKDF (reference sequence). With 4 bases clipped from V and 7 bases from J, the junction kept 5 bases outside the gene matches. The CDR3 is 13 residues long. The CDR3 is CATSTQGANEAFF. As DNA, the CDR3 is TGTGCCACCAGCACTCAGGGGGCCAATGAAGCTTTCTTT.

The chain recombines TRBV11-3 with TRBJ2-7; no clear D. The CDR3 totals 13 residues. V lost 0 bases to trimming and J lost 5 bases, with 8 bases between them. CDR1 and CDR2 (germline): SGHNT, YENEEA. The CDR3 bases are TGTGCCAGCAGCTTAGACTCCTATAACGAGCAGTACTTC. Amino acids: CASSLDSYNEQYF.

This chain joins TRBV7-2 and TRBJ2-7; weak D call: TRBD2 (6 bases). CDR3 length: 14 amino acids. Trimming shortened V by 1 base and J by 5 bases, and 12 bases separated the two germline ends. From germline, CDR1 is SGHTA and CDR2 FQGNSA. The CDR3, as DNA: TGTGCCAGCAGCTTAGGCGGAGGGCTTAACGAGCAGTACTTC. It is translated as CASSLGGGLNEQYF. The variable domain in full, completed from reference TRBV7-2 and TRBJ2-7, reads GAGVSQSPSNKVTEKGKDVELRCDPISGHTALYWYRQSLGQGLEFLIYFQGNSAPDKSGLPSDRFSAERTGGSVSTLTIQRTQQEDSAVYLCASSLGGGLNEQYFGPGTRLTVT.

V and J are TRBV6-5 and TRBJ2-7, with D possibly TRBD2 on 6 matching bases. The CDR3 runs to 12 residues. The V end lost 10 bases, the J end lost 7 bases, and 17 bases lay between the germline ends. CDR1 is MNHEY, CDR2 SVGAGI, per germline. For the CDR3, the DNA is TGTGCCACCACTCCGGGGGTTACGGAGCAGTACTTC. This gives the protein CATTPGVTEQYF.

V gene TRBV19 combines with J gene TRBJ2-5; D gene uncertain. V was clipped by 7 bases and J by 0 bases, with 12 bases between them. Germline loops: CDR1 LNHDA, CDR2 SQIVND (reference sequence). The CDR3 spans 14 residues. CDR3 protein: CASNPGRYQETQYF. As DNA, the CDR3 is TGTGCCAGTAATCCCGGCAGGTACCAAGAGACCCAGTACTTC.

The chain recombines TRBV10-2 with TRBJ2-5; D is possibly TRBD2 (6 bases). Trimming stripped 4 bases from V and 11 bases from J, with 14 bases between. This CDR3 region has 12 residues. Germline CDR1 reads WSHSY; CDR2 reads SAAADI. CDR3 DNA sequence: TGCGCCAGCAGTGTGTCGTCTCGGGGGCAGTACTTC. Translated: CASSVSSRGQYF.

This chain uses TRBV6-1 with TRBJ2-7; 11 nucleotides agree with TRBD1. Germline V gene data show CDR1 as MNHNS and CDR2 as SASEGT. The CDR3 runs to 15 residues. The V and J ends lost 3 bases and 7 bases, in that order; junction bases with no gene match: 8. CDR3 protein: CASSERDGTGGEQYF. CDR3 sequence (DNA): TGTGCCAGCAGTGAGCGTGACGGGACAGGGGGGGAGCAGTACTTC.

The chain is built from TRBV7-2 and TRBJ2-7; 13 bases agree with TRBD2. Germline CDR1 SGHTA, CDR2 FQGNSA. CDR3 length equals 15 residues. V dropped 4 bases and J dropped 4; count of bases not matched to a gene: 4. CDR3 sequence (DNA): TGTGCCAGCAGCTGGACTAGCGGGAGTTTATACGAGCAGTACTTC. It yields the protein CASSWTSGSLYEQYF. Supplemented by reference TRBV7-2 and TRBJ2-7, the full variable domain reads GAGVSQSPSNKVTEKGKDVELRCDPISGHTALYWYRQSLGQGLEFLIYFQGNSAPDKSGLPSDRFSAERTGGSVSTLTIQRTQQEDSAVYLCASSWTSGSLYEQYFGPGTRLTVT.

The genes are TRBV10-3 and TRBJ2-1; TRBD2 might be the D (6 bases). The CDR3 runs 16 residues. CDR1 ENHRY and CDR2 SYGVKD come from the germline V gene. Trimming removed 9 bases at V and 7 bases at J, with 25 bases between. As DNA, the CDR3 is TGTGCCATAACACCCGAAGGGGCTAGCGTTACGAATGAGCAGTTCTTC. The encoded protein is CAITPEGASVTNEQFF.

The CDR3 DNA reads as TGTGCCAGCAGCTTCCCTGACGGTGGAGGAGGCTCGGAGCTGTTTTTT. The encoded protein is CASSFPDGGGGSELFF. V is TRBV11-2 and J is TRBJ2-2; tentatively, D is TRBD2 (5 bases). Trimming took 3 bases from V and 10 from J, leaving 21 bases between them. The CDR3 totals 16 residues. Germline V gives CDR1 SGHAT, CDR2 FQNNGV. Looking up the rest from reference TRBV11-2 and TRBJ2-2 gives the full variable domain: EAGVAQSPRYKIIEKRQSVAFWCNPISGHATLYWYQQILGQGPKLLIQFQNNGVVDDSQLPKDRFSAERLKGVDSTLKIQPAKLEDSAVYLCASSFPDGGGGSELFFGEGSRLTVL.

The chain recombines TRBV18 with TRBJ2-3, with D perhaps TRBD2 (6 bases). Germline values: CDR1 KGHSH, CDR2 LQKENI. Trimming took off 2 bases at V and 5 bases at J, with 14 bases between the two ends. The CDR3 contains 15 residues. The CDR3 nucleotides are TGTGCCAGCTCACCAGGGGCGGGAACGGTAGATACGCAGTATTTT. Translation: CASSPGAGTVDTQYF.

The chain joins TRBV19 to TRBJ2-5; tentative D call: TRBD2 (5 bases). Germline V gives CDR1 LNHDA, CDR2 SQIVND (reference sequence). V was shortened by 6 bases and J by 2 bases, with 10 bases between the two germline ends. The CDR3 is 13 amino acids. CDR3 DNA sequence: TGTGCCAGTAGACGGGGTAAACAAGAGACCCAGTACTTC. Translating it yields CASRRGKQETQYF.

The table lists this clone with a few counts. The chain links TRBV19 to TRBJ2-1, with 7 positions matching TRBD2. Germline assignment: CDR1 LNHDA and CDR2 SQIVND (reference sequence). V lost 4 bases and J lost 4; bases outside the gene matches: 4. The CDR3 length is 14 residues. The CDR3 sequence is CASSTSGPYNEQFF. The DNA for the CDR3 is TGTGCCAGTAGTACTAGCGGCCCTTACAATGAGCAGTTCTTC.

This clone occurred once. The chain links TRBV7-2 to TRBJ2-1; 14 bases agree with TRBD2. Germline V gene sequence: CDR1 SGHTA, CDR2 FQGNSA. CDR3 length: 16 residues. The V gene end was trimmed by 5 bases and the J gene end by 7 bases; junction bases not matched to a gene: 7. The CDR3 loop is CASSPPGLAGVNEQFF. The CDR3 bases are TGTGCCAGCAGCCCACCGGGACTAGCGGGAGTGAATGAGCAGTTCTTC. Supplemented by reference TRBV7-2 and TRBJ2-1, the full variable domain reads GAGVSQSPSNKVTEKGKDVELRCDPISGHTALYWYRQSLGQGLEFLIYFQGNSAPDKSGLPSDRFSAERTGGSVSTLTIQRTQQEDSAVYLCASSPPGLAGVNEQFFGPGTRLTVL.

The genes are TRBV18 and TRBJ2-6; 8 nucleotides line up with TRBD1. The germline gives CDR1 KGHSH, CDR2 LQKENI. Trimming cost V 5 bases and J 3 bases; bases outside gene matches: 3. This CDR3 is 15 amino acids long. The CDR3 is CASSLGTGGANVLTF. DNA for the CDR3: TGTGCCAGCTCATTAGGGACAGGTGGGGCCAACGTCCTGACTTTC.

V and J are TRBV7-6 and TRBJ2-5, with 7 bases aligning to TRBD2. Germline CDR1 and CDR2: SGHVS and FNYEAQ. This CDR3 has 15 residues. V lost 5 bases and J lost 4; bases outside the gene matches: 10. The CDR3 loop reads CASSLDAGRGETQYF. The CDR3 coding sequence is TGTGCCAGCAGCCTTGACGCAGGGAGGGGAGAGACCCAGTACTTC.

The CDR3 protein is CASMQGGAGVETQYF. The CDR3 DNA is TGTGCCAGCATGCAGGGTGGGGCGGGAGTGGAGACCCAGTACTTC. This chain joins TRBV6-5 and TRBJ2-5, with 7 bases identical to TRBD2. The CDR3 is 15 residues long. After removal of 7 bases from V and 5 bases from J, the junction contained 13 bases not matched to a gene. The germline CDR1 and CDR2 sequences are MNHEY and SVGAGI.

The chain couples TRBV18 to TRBJ2-7, with D possibly matching TRBD1 (5 bases). Trimming took 2 bases from V and 4 from J, leaving 12 bases between them. This CDR3 region has 14 residues. CDR1 and CDR2 from the germline V gene are KGHSH and LQKENI. This chain's CDR3 is CASSPRSTEYEQYF. For the CDR3, the DNA is TGTGCCAGCTCACCAAGGTCGACAGAATACGAGCAGTACTTC.